Each of the 23 T cell receptor beta chains below was sequenced from the same sample in a study of beta chain features in type 1 diabetes. Expressed TCRB transcripts were sequenced because the isolated RNA had all been reverse transcribed beforehand. Profiled with immunoSEQ multiplex PCR; TCRdb holds only in-frame clones, not every one. The table shows approximately 140,000 clones, with roughly 7.2% occurring only once. The specimen sequenced was central memory CD4+ T cells from blood. The receptors were gathered from a woman in her 30s in good health.

This clone was seen more than once but under ten times. The gene calls are TRBV4-2 and TRBJ1-5, with 9 positions matching TRBD1. The germline V gene encodes CDR1 LGHNA and CDR2 YNFKEQ. With 6 bases clipped from V and 3 bases from J, the junction kept 6 bases outside the gene matches. This CDR3 region has 15 residues. CDR3 residues: CASSRDRANNQPQHF. CDR3 DNA: TGTGCCAGCAGTCGGGACAGGGCTAACAATCAGCCCCAGCATTTT.

This clone has just a few counts. The V gene is TRBV6-5, the J gene TRBJ2-1, with TRBD2 matching over 10 bases. The J segment lost 8 bases and the V segment lost 5 bases, leaving 9 bases of the junction unmatched. The CDR3 loop spans 15 amino acids. In germline, CDR1 is MNHEY, CDR2 SVGAGI. Written as DNA, the CDR3 is TGTGCCAGCAGTAACAGAGCGGGAGGGAACGATGAGCAGTTCTTC. Translated: CASSNRAGGNDEQFF.

This chain connects TRBV15 to TRBJ2-7, with TRBD1 matching 8 bases. Germline V CDR1 and CDR2: LNHNV, YYDKDF (reference sequence). V was clipped by 4 bases and J by 2 bases; unmatched bases: 7. The CDR3 contains 15 residues. CDR3 amino acids: CATSTYRDRTYEQYF. CDR3 nucleotides: TGTGCCACCAGCACTTACCGGGACAGGACCTACGAGCAGTACTTC.

The chain links TRBV7-2 to TRBJ2-7; the match to TRBD2 covers 7 bases. V gave up 3 bases and J gave up 2 bases; unmatched junction bases: 10. This CDR3 spans 16 amino acids. Per germline, CDR1 SGHTA and CDR2 FQGNSA. The CDR3 coding sequence is TGTGCCAGCAGCTTTTCGGGTGCGGGAGTTCCCTACGAGCAGTACTTC. Translated: CASSFSGAGVPYEQYF.

This clone was detected only a few times. V gene TRBV21-1 combines with J gene TRBJ2-4; the D segment call TRBD2 is taken from the table without a DNA check. TRBV21-1 is given as a pseudogene. There are 18 residues in the CDR3. CDR3 in amino acids: CASSTSSGSREAKNIQYF. For the CDR3, the DNA is TGTGCCAGCAGTACGAGTAGCGGGAGTCGGGAGGCCAAAAACATTCAGTACTTC.

This clone was counted between two and nine times. V usage is TRBV16 and J usage is TRBJ2-3; perhaps TRBD1 as D (5 bases). CDR1 and CDR2 from the germline V gene are KGHSY and FQNENV. V lost 3 bases to trimming and J lost 2 bases, with 6 bases between them. The CDR3 covers 13 residues. The CDR3 nucleotides are TGTGCCAGCAGCCAGACAGCCACAGATACGCAGTATTTT. It codes for CASSQTATDTQYF.

This clone was detected only a few times. This chain uses TRBV4-2 with TRBJ2-4, with a weak D call TRBD2 (6 bases). The germline gives CDR1 LGHNA, CDR2 YNFKEQ. The CDR3 sequence is 17 residues long. V lost 0 bases, J lost 3 bases, and 15 bases lay in between. The CDR3 DNA is TGTGCCAGCAGCCAAGAAATTAGCGGCTCGGGCAAAAACATTCAGTACTTC. Amino acids: CASSQEISGSGKNIQYF.

This CDR3 is CASSSTNSYNEQFF. The CDR3 coding sequence is TGCGCCAGCAGCTCTACGAATTCCTACAATGAGCAGTTCTTC. This chain connects TRBV5-1 to TRBJ2-1; D gene uncertain. The ends were cut back, 3 bases at V and 1 base at J, with 8 bases in the middle. Germline V gene data show CDR1 as SGHRS and CDR2 as YFSETQ. CDR3 length: 14 amino acids.

The V and J genes are TRBV28 and TRBJ1-1, with 7 bases lining up with TRBD1. Germline loops: CDR1 MDHEN, CDR2 SYDVKM. With 6 bases clipped from V and 1 base from J, the junction kept 8 bases outside the gene matches. CDR3 length equals 15 residues. This chain's CDR3 is CASRTWTGGNTEAFF. The CDR3 DNA reads TGTGCCAGCAGAACTTGGACAGGAGGGAACACTGAAGCTTTCTTT.

This clone was picked up many times. The chain couples TRBV30 to TRBJ2-4; 10 positions match TRBD1. V lost 1 base and J lost 9; bases outside the gene matches: 6. The CDR3 extends over 14 amino acids. Germline CDR1 reads GTSNPN; CDR2 reads SVGIG (reference sequence). The DNA for the CDR3 is TGTGCCTGGAGTGACGACAGGGGGCGCGGCATTCAGTACTTC. As protein: CAWSDDRGRGIQYF.

The chain uses TRBV5-4 and TRBJ1-1, with a weak D call TRBD1 (6 bases). Per the germline V gene, CDR1 is SGHNT and CDR2 is YYREEE (reference sequence). CDR3 length equals 15 residues. V lost 3 bases, J lost 5 bases, and 17 bases lay in between. DNA of the CDR3: TGTGCCAGCAGCTCACCGATACAGGGTAATACTGAAGCTTTCTTT. Protein: CASSSPIQGNTEAFF.

On this clone itself: An end of the junction does not agree with germline; a read error may underlie this. V usage is TRBV7-7 and J usage is TRBJ2-2; TRBD1 is a possible D gene (6 bases). Germline values: CDR1 SSHAT, CDR2 FNYEAQ (reference sequence). The CDR3 is made up of 15 amino acids. The CDR3 is CASSLQGHNTGELFF. The CDR3, as DNA: TGTGCTAGCAGCTTACAGGGCCACAACACCGGGGAGCTGTTTTTT.

This rearrangement joins TRBV15 to TRBJ2-3; 12 positions agree with TRBD2. Trimming removed 9 bases from V and 0 bases from J; junction bases left unmatched: 16. This CDR3 is 19 amino acids long. Germline loops: CDR1 LNHNV, CDR2 YYDKDF (reference sequence). The CDR3 loop is CATTKEGLAGGPSTDTQYF. The DNA for the CDR3 is TGTGCCACTACGAAAGAGGGGCTAGCGGGAGGGCCTAGCACAGATACGCAGTATTTT.

This clone was picked up many times. The gene calls are TRBV5-1 and TRBJ2-3; no clear D. Deletions cut 1 base from V and 4 bases from J, with 7 bases between. There are 13 residues in the CDR3. Germline assignment: CDR1 SGHRS and CDR2 YFSETQ. Here the CDR3 DNA reads TGCGCCAGCAGCTTGCAGCGATCAGATACGCAGTATTTT. It is translated as CASSLQRSDTQYF.

The genes are TRBV4-1 and TRBJ2-1; a weak D match, TRBD2 (5 bases). Germline V gene data show CDR1 as MGHRA and CDR2 as YSYEKL. With 1 base removed from V and 5 bases from J, the gap between germline ends came to 9 bases. The length of the CDR3 is 14 residues. DNA for the CDR3: TGCGCCAGCAGCCAAGGGGGAGCAAACAATGAGCAGTTCTTC. It is translated as CASSQGGANNEQFF.

There are many counts of this clone. This chain connects TRBV4-1 to TRBJ2-7; tentative D call: TRBD2 (6 bases). Germline assignment: CDR1 MGHRA and CDR2 YSYEKL. CDR3 length equals 16 residues. V was clipped by 0 bases and J by 6 bases, with 18 bases between them. Here the CDR3 reads CASSQELTSPIREQYF. The CDR3 coding sequence is TGCGCCAGCAGCCAAGAATTGACTAGTCCGATTCGCGAGCAGTACTTC.

The genes are TRBV5-6 and TRBJ1-2; 10 bases line up with TRBD1. This CDR3 region has 17 residues. V dropped 4 bases and J dropped 3; count of bases not matched to a gene: 12. Per germline, CDR1 SGHDT and CDR2 YYEEEE. The CDR3 here is CASSVLTGGALDYGYTF. The CDR3 DNA reads as TGTGCCAGCAGCGTTTTGACAGGGGGCGCGTTGGACTATGGCTACACCTTC.

In this sample, this clone turned up many times. V usage is TRBV30 and J usage is TRBJ2-1; TRBD1 might be the D (5 bases). Germline V lookup: CDR1 GTSNPN, CDR2 SVGIG (reference sequence). The CDR3 has 15 residues. V was shortened by 5 bases and J by 2 bases, with 16 bases between the two germline ends. DNA of the CDR3: TGTGCCTGGTCGCCGGTAGGGGCCGCCTACAATGAGCAGTTCTTC. Protein sequence: CAWSPVGAAYNEQFF.

The chain has TRBV7-3 and TRBJ2-4, with 7 bases fitting TRBD2. The CDR3 consists of 15 residues. V trimming: 2 bases; J trimming: 6 bases; junction bases outside the gene matches: 7. CDR1 is SGHTA, CDR2 FQGTGA, per germline. The chain's CDR3 is CASSLDLGGLNIQYF. The CDR3 DNA reads TGTGCCAGCAGCTTAGACCTCGGGGGGTTAAACATTCAGTACTTC.

V gene TRBV6-5 combines with J gene TRBJ2-5; 13 bases fit TRBD2. V shed 5 bases and J 6 bases; nucleotides not matched to a gene: 6. CDR3 length equals 15 residues. The V gene's germline CDR1 is MNHEY and CDR2 SVGAGI. In DNA form, the CDR3 reads TGTGCCAGCAGTCCCCGGACTAGCGGGGGAAAGACCCAGTACTTC. Protein: CASSPRTSGGKTQYF.

Of note for this clone: A much more abundant neighbour one base away suggests this may be a read error. The chain employs TRBV7-8 and TRBJ2-3; D not certain. Per the germline V gene, CDR1 is SGHVS and CDR2 is FQNEAQ. This CDR3 has 12 amino acids. The V and J ends lost 5 bases and 2 bases respectively, with 5 bases between them. The CDR3 here is CASSRYTDTQYF. The CDR3, as DNA: TGTGCCAGCAGCCGCTACACAGATACGCAGTATTTT.

This chain links TRBV11-2 with TRBJ2-7; TRBD1 matches 8 bases. Germline lookup yields CDR1 SGHAT and CDR2 FQNNGV. The CDR3 runs 15 residues. V shed 4 bases and J 6 bases; nucleotides not matched to a gene: 11. This CDR3 is CASSSFPGQVGEQYF. For the CDR3, the DNA is TGTGCCAGCAGCTCGTTTCCGGGACAGGTAGGCGAGCAGTACTTC.

This clone has at least ten counts. This chain uses TRBV7-9 with TRBJ2-2, with D possibly TRBD2 on 6 matching bases. V shed 5 bases and J shed 7 bases, with 17 bases lying between them. The CDR3 loop spans 15 amino acids. Germline-derived CDR1 and CDR2 are SEHNR and FQNEAQ (reference sequence). CDR3 amino acids: CASSPRLGGSGELFF. The CDR3 DNA sequence: TGTGCCAGCAGCCCACGGCTGGGAGGAAGCGGGGAGCTGTTTTTT. Supplemented by reference TRBV7-9 and TRBJ2-2, the full variable domain reads DTGVSQNPRHKITKRGQNVTFRCDPISEHNRLYWYRQTLGQGPEFLTYFQNEAQLEKSRLLSDRFSAERPKGSFSTLEIQRTEQGDSAMYLCASSPRLGGSGELFFGEGSRLTVL.